This entry features one T cell receptor (beta chain) sequence. The antigen is undetermined. The sample originates from a study of a mutant IDH1 vaccine in newly diagnosed glioma. On the study more broadly: Treated patients showed a male proportion of approximately 60%, a female proportion of about 40%, and a mean age of around 40 years. Most patients had radiochemotherapy with temozolomide before enrollment; others had one alone. General observations from the study: The authors found pseudoprogression apparently unrelated to changes in top peripheral T cell clonotypes.

CDR3 length: 18 residues. CDR1 is LGHNA and CDR2 is YSLEER in the germline V gene. V lost 4 bases to trimming and J lost 0 bases; unmatched junction nucleotides: 9. Time point here: week 35, safety follow-up. A single vaccine dose contained 300 ug of mutant IDH1 20-mer peptide, and topical imiquimod was used with it. Measured with immunoSEQ multiplex PCR; TCRdb has only the in-frame clones, and not every one. In the table there are approximately 31,000 clones, 80% of which are singletons. The gene calls are TRBV4-3 and TRBJ2-2, with 9 bases lining up with TRBD2. This specimen consisted of PBMCs, obtained from a glioma patient whose treatment included an IDH1 peptide vaccine. The sequence was collected from a man aged 40-50 years with glioma. Some clones in this sample may be carry-over from other donors' samples. CDR3 sequence (DNA): TGCGCCAGCAGCCTAAGTCCTCTAGCGGGGACGAACACCGGGGAGCTGTTTTTT. Translation: CASSLSPLAGTNTGELFF.